One sample yielded the 14 T cell receptor beta chains listed below, sequenced in a study of T cells in Graves' hyperthyroidism and ophthalmopathy. There were TCR beta CDR3 regions amplified from RNA transcripts. RT-PCR in the first round (using the HTBI primer set) targeted the TCR CDR3. Each CDR3 protein gets one entry after TCRdb re-called the multiplex PCR reads with MiXCR. Of a few hundred thousand distinct CDR3 sequences in the sample, 22% were seen once. The sequencing input was blood. The receptors were gathered from a woman between 65 and 79 years old with Graves' ophthalmopathy.

The sample holds many counts of this clonotype. The V and J genes are TRBV6-5 and TRBJ1-1; TRBD1 is a possible D gene (6 bases). The CDR3 totals 17 residues. V lost 2 bases and J 4 bases, leaving 20 bases between the germline ends. Per the germline V gene, CDR1 is MNHEY and CDR2 is SVGAGI. CDR3 coding DNA: TGTGCCAGCAGTTACCCACTCTCGGGGGGCGATGGCACTGAAGCTTTCTTT. It encodes CASSYPLSGGDGTEAFF.

This clonotype came up many times. The chain combines TRBV7-9 with TRBJ2-4, with 10 bases identical to TRBD1. Germline trimming cut 3 bases from V and 6 bases from J; bases unmatched to any gene: 8. CDR1 and CDR2 from the germline V gene are SEHNR and FQNEAQ (reference sequence). This CDR3 has 16 amino acids. The CDR3 region has the DNA TGTGCCAGCAGCTTTCTTAGTGGGACAGGGGTAAACATTCAGTACTTC. It translates to CASSFLSGTGVNIQYF. The full variable domain, with the rest looked up from reference TRBV7-9 and TRBJ2-4, is DTGVSQNPRHKITKRGQNVTFRCDPISEHNRLYWYRQTLGQGPEFLTYFQNEAQLEKSRLLSDRFSAERPKGSFSTLEIQRTEQGDSAMYLCASSFLSGTGVNIQYFGAGTRLSVL.

This sequence joins TRBV7-9 and TRBJ2-2, with TRBD2 matching 9 bases. This CDR3 has 16 amino acids. V lost 5 bases to trimming and J lost 3 bases; unmatched junction nucleotides: 7. Germline values: CDR1 SEHNR, CDR2 FQNEAQ (reference sequence). The CDR3 reads CASSDSGRGDTGELFF. As DNA, the CDR3 is TGTGCCAGCAGCGATAGCGGGAGAGGGGACACCGGGGAGCTGTTTTTT.

This chain uses TRBV18 with TRBJ2-2; D remains unclear. Trimming removed 4 bases from V and 4 bases from J, with 7 bases in between. The V gene's germline CDR1 is KGHSH and CDR2 LQKENI. The CDR3 is 13 residues long. The CDR3 DNA sequence: TGTGCCAGCTCACGCCCACTCACCGGGGAGCTGTTTTTT. Its protein product is CASSRPLTGELFF.

The rearrangement uses TRBV10-1 and TRBJ2-3; TRBD2 matches at 15 bases. The junction had 8 bases not matched to a gene; V was cut back by 0 bases and J by 1 base. Per the germline V gene, CDR1 is WNHNN and CDR2 is SYGVQD (reference sequence). The CDR3 loop spans 20 amino acids. As DNA, the CDR3 is TGCGCCAGCAGTGAGTCGACCCGGACTAGCGGGAGGGCCGGCACAGATACGCAGTATTTT. This gives the protein CASSESTRTSGRAGTDTQYF.

This clonotype was picked up many times. V gene TRBV20-1 combines with J gene TRBJ1-1; D is ambiguous. V lost 4 bases, J lost 1 base, and 10 bases lay in between. Germline-derived CDR1 and CDR2 are DFQATT and SNEGSKA (reference sequence). This CDR3 is built from 13 residues. CDR3 sequence: CSAISGGNTEAFF. For the CDR3, the DNA is TGCAGTGCTATATCGGGCGGGAACACTGAAGCTTTCTTT.

The V gene is TRBV7-6, the J gene TRBJ1-1; D may be TRBD1 (5 bases). The CDR3 totals 15 residues. CDR1 and CDR2 from the germline V gene are SGHVS and FNYEAQ. V shed 2 bases and J shed 1 base, with 11 bases lying between them. The CDR3 region has the DNA TGTGCCAGCAGCTTATGGCCAGGGCCGAACACTGAAGCTTTCTTT. This gives the protein CASSLWPGPNTEAFF.

The V and J genes are TRBV5-6 and TRBJ1-1; TRBD1 agrees at 8 bases. V shed 0 bases and J 4 bases; nucleotides not matched to a gene: 11. In germline, CDR1 is SGHDT, CDR2 YYEEEE. This CDR3 has 17 amino acids. CDR3 in DNA: TGTGCCAGCAGCTTGGCGGGGGGGGCAGGGGGCTTCACTGAAGCTTTCTTT. Residues: CASSLAGGAGGFTEAFF.

The gene calls are TRBV10-2 and TRBJ1-6; 7 nucleotides match TRBD1. The CDR3 sequence is 14 residues long. The ends lost 4 bases at V and 7 bases at J; junction bases unmatched: 4. CDR1 and CDR2 from the germline V gene are WSHSY and SAAADI. CDR3 nucleotide sequence: TGCGCCAGCAGTGTGGGACAGCAAAATTCACCCCTCCACTTT. It encodes CASSVGQQNSPLHF.

This chain joins TRBV10-2 and TRBJ2-7; D gene uncertain. CDR1 is WSHSY and CDR2 is SAAADI in the germline V gene. The CDR3 length is 17 residues. V lost 3 bases and J 0 bases, leaving 18 bases between the germline ends. In nucleotides, the CDR3 is TGCGCCAGCAGTGATAGGCGAAGCGACCCCCTCTCCTACGAGCAGTACTTC. Encoded protein: CASSDRRSDPLSYEQYF.

This clonotype was seen at least ten times. This sequence joins TRBV7-2 and TRBJ1-3; possible D gene TRBD1, 5 bases. Trimming took off 0 bases at V and 4 bases at J, with 10 bases between the two ends. This CDR3 spans 15 amino acids. CDR1 and CDR2 (germline): SGHTA, FQGNSA. CDR3 DNA: TGTGCCAGCAGCTTAGCGCAAGGGGTAGGAAACACCATATATTTT. This sequence encodes CASSLAQGVGNTIYF.

This clonotype was seen a few times. This chain joins TRBV6-1 and TRBJ2-5; possibly TRBD2 for D (6 bases). The V gene lost 8 bases and the J gene lost 5 bases, with 24 bases spanning the gap. Germline loops: CDR1 MNHNS, CDR2 SASEGT. CDR3 length: 16 residues. The DNA of the CDR3 is TGTGCCAGCGCACCCACCAATGGAGGGATGAGGGAGACCCAGTACTTC. This encodes CASAPTNGGMRETQYF.

The V gene is TRBV6-1, the J gene TRBJ2-5; D perhaps matches TRBD1 (6 bases). The CDR3 sequence is 13 residues long. V was trimmed by 3 bases and J by 13 bases, leaving 18 bases between them. Germline V gene sequence: CDR1 MNHNS, CDR2 SASEGT. The chain's CDR3 is CASSDGGHSAGYF. The CDR3 DNA follows: TGTGCCAGCAGTGATGGGGGACACTCGGCGGGGTACTTC.

This clonotype was seen only a few times. The rearrangement joins TRBV6-2 or TRBV6-3 to TRBJ1-1; TRBD1 matches at 8 bases. The V and J ends lost 6 bases and 7 bases, in that order; junction bases with no gene match: 4. Germline CDR1 and CDR2: MNHEY and SVGEGT. The CDR3 runs to 12 residues. The CDR3 spells CASRQGAGEAFF. The CDR3 DNA is TGTGCCAGCAGGCAGGGGGCAGGTGAAGCTTTCTTT.